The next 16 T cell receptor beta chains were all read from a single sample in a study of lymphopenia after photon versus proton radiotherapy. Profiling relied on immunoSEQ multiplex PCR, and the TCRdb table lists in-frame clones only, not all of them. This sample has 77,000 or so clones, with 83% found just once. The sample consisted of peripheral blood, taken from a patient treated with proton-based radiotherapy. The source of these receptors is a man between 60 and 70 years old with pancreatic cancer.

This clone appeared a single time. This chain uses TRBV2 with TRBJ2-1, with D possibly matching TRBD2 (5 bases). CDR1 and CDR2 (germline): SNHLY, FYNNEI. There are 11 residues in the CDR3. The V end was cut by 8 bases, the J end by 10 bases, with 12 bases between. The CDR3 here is CASYPRLEQFF. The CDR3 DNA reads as TGTGCCAGCTATCCTAGACTAGAGCAGTTCTTC.

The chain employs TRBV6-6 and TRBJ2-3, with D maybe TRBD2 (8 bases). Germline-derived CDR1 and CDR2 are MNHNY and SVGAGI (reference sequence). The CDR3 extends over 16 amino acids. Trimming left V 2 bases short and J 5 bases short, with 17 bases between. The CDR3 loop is CASSYPGTRGRDTQYF. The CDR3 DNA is TGTGCCAGCAGTTACCCCGGGACTAGGGGGCGAGATACGCAGTATTTT.

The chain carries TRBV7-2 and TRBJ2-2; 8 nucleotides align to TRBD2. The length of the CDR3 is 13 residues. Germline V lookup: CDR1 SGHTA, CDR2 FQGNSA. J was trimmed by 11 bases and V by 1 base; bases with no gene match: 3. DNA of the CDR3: TGTGCCAGCAGCTTAGGACTAGCGCGCGAGCTGTTTTTT. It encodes CASSLGLARELFF.

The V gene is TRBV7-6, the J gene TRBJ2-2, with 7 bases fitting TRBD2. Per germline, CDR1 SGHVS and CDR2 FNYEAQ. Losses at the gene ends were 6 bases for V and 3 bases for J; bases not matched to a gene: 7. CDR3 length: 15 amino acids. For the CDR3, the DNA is TGTGCCAGCAGTCCAGGGAGGGCCGACACCGGGGAGCTGTTTTTT. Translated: CASSPGRADTGELFF.

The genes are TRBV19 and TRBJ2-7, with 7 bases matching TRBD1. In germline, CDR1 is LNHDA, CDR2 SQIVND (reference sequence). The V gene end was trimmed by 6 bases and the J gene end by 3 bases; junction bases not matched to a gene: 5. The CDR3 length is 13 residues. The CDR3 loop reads CASSRTGSYEQYF. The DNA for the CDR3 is TGTGCCAGTAGCCGGACAGGTAGCTACGAGCAGTACTTC.

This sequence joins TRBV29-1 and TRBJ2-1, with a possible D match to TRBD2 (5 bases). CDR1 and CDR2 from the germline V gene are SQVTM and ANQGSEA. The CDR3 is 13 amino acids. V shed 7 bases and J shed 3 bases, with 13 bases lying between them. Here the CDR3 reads CSATHRGYNEQFF. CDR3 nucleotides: TGCAGCGCAACTCACCGGGGCTACAATGAGCAGTTCTTC.

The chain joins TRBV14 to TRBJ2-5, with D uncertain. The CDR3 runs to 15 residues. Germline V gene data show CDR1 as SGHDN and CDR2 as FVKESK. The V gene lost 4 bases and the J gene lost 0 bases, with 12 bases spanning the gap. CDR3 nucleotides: TGTGCCAGCAGCCGAATCGTGGGGTACCAAGAGACCCAGTACTTC. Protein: CASSRIVGYQETQYF.

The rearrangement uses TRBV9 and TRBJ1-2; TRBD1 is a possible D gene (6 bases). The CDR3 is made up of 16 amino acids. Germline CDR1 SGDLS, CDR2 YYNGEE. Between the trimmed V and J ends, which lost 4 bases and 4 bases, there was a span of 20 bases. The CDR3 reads CASSPTDRFKLYGYTF. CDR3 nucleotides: TGTGCCAGCAGCCCTACCGACAGGTTCAAGCTCTATGGCTACACCTTC.

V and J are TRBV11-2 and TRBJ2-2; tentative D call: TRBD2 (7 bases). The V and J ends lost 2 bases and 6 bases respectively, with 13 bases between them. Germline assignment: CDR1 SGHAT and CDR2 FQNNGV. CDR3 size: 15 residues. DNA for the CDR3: TGTGCCAGCAGCTTACGGGGGGCGATAGCCGGGGAGCTGTTTTTT. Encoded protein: CASSLRGAIAGELFF.

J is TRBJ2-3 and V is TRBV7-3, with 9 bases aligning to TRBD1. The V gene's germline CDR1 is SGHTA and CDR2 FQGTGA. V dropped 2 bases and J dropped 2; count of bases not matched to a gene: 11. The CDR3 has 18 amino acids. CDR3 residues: CASSLVAIGTGYTDTQYF. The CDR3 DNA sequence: TGTGCCAGCAGCTTAGTAGCTATTGGGACAGGGTACACAGATACGCAGTATTTT.

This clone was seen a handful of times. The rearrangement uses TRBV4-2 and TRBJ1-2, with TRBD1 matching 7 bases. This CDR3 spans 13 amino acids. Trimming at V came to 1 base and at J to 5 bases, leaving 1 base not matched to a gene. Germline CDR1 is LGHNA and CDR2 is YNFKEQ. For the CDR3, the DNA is TGTGCCAGCAGCCAAGGACAGGGTTATGGCTACACCTTC. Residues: CASSQGQGYGYTF.

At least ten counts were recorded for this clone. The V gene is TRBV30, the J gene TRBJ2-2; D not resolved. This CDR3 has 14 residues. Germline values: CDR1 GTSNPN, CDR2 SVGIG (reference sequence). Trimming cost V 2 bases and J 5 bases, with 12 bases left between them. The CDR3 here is CAWSSRAGTGELFF. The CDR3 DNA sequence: TGTGCCTGGAGTTCTCGGGCCGGTACCGGGGAGCTGTTTTTT.

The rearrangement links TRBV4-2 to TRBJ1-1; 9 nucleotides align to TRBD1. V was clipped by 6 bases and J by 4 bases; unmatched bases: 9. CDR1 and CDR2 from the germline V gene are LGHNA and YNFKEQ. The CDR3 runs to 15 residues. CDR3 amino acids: CASRAGTGLFTEAFF. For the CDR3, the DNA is TGTGCCAGCAGGGCCGGGACAGGGCTCTTCACTGAAGCTTTCTTT.

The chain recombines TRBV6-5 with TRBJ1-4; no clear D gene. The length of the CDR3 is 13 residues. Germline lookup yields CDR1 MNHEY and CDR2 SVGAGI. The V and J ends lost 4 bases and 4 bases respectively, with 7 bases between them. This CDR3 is CASSFTVNEKLFF. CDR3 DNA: TGTGCCAGCAGTTTTACAGTTAATGAAAAACTGTTTTTT.

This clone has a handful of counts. The CDR3 loop reads CATAGGQDTQYF. CDR3 coding DNA: TGTGCCACAGCGGGAGGGCAGGATACGCAGTATTTT. The chain combines TRBV28 with TRBJ2-3, with TRBD2 identical over 10 bases. The CDR3 has 12 residues. Germline CDR1 MDHEN, CDR2 SYDVKM. V gave up 10 bases and J gave up 6 bases; unmatched junction bases: 4.

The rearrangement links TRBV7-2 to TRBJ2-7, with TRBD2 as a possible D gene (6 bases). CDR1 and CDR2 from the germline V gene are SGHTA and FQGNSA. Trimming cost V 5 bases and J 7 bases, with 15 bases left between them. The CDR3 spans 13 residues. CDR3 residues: CASSPGTLTEQYF. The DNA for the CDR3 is TGTGCCAGCAGCCCCGGGACTCTGACTGAGCAGTACTTC.